This T cell receptor (beta chain) appears in the sequencing data of a study of blood T cell repertoires in COVID-19. Study summary: Sites across the United States, Italy and Spain contributed samples from acute and convalescent COVID-19. T cells, B-cell-depleted T cells, or PBMCs provided the cDNA or gDNA that served as material.

Followed longitudinally, the Seattle patients had been enrolled during active infection. The germline CDR1 and CDR2 sequences are SGHTA and FQGNSA. V was cut by 1 base and J by 8 bases, with 17 bases left in between. The CDR3 has 15 residues. Assay used: immunoSEQ multiplex PCR; TCRdb lists only in-frame clones, some missing. Seen here are around 220,000 clones, approximately 78% observed once, and the top ten hold roughly 8.2%. Source material: peripheral blood. This TCR was recovered from an elderly woman with COVID-19, enrolled during active disease. V and J are TRBV7-2 and TRBJ1-1; weak D call: TRBD1 (6 bases). CDR3 sequence reads: CASSLESGTFREAFF. Here the CDR3 DNA reads TGTGCCAGCAGCTTAGAGTCGGGGACATTCCGGGAAGCTTTCTTT.